Sequencing of this T cell receptor (beta chain) was carried out in a study of T cell changes during pregnancy in multiple sclerosis. V lost 0 bases and J 3 bases, leaving 8 bases between the germline ends. Germline loops: CDR1 LGHNA, CDR2 YSLEER. The CDR3 totals 14 residues. TCRdb's copy holds only in-frame clones and misses some; the assay was immunoSEQ multiplex PCR. The sample lists 10,000 to 12,000 clones; roughly 90% were seen once. The sequences come from CD8+ T cells from peripheral blood mononuclear cells, collected in the first trimester of pregnancy. The sequence was collected from a female donor in good health, enrolled as a control in a pregnancy study. The chain combines TRBV4-3 with TRBJ1-1; D gene uncertain. The chain's CDR3 is CASSQDVEDTEAFF. The CDR3 DNA sequence: TGCGCCAGCAGCCAAGATGTGGAGGACACTGAAGCTTTCTTT.